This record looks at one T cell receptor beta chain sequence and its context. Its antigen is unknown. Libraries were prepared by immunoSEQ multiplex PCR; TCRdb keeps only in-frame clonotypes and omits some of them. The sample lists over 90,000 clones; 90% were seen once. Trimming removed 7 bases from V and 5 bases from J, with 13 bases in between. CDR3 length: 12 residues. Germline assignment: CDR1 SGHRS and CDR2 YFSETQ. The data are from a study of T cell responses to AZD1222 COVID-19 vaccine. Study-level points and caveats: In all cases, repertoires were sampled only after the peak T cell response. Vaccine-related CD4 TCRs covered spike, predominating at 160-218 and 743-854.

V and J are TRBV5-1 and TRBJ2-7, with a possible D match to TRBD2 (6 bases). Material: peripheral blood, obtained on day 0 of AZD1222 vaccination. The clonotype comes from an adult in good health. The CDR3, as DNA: TGCGCCAGCGCCTTGGAGGGGCACGAGCAGTACTTC. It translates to CASALEGHEQYF. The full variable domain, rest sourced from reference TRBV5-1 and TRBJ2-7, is KAGVTQTPRYLIKTRGQQVTLSCSPISGHRSVSWYQQTPGQGLQFLFEYFSETQRNKGNFPGRFSGRQFSNSRSEMNVSTLELGDSALYLCASALEGHEQYFGPGTRLTVT.